This T cell receptor (beta chain) derives from a study of blood T cell repertoires in COVID-19. About the research overall: The United States, Italy and Spain provided the acute and convalescent COVID-19 samples. T cells, B-cell-depleted T cells, or PBMCs provided the cDNA or gDNA that served as material.

The germline gives CDR1 MGHDK, CDR2 SYGVNS. The CDR3 covers 15 residues. Trimming cost V 1 base and J 3 bases, with 10 bases left between them. In the source study's methods: For nucleated cells, counts were estimated from reference gene primer amplification. Measured with immunoSEQ multiplex PCR; TCRdb has only the in-frame clones, and not every one. V, J and clone size are those of that table, while D and trimming were read from the DNA. The data show 200,000 to 250,000 clones, about 88% seen once. The TCR comes from a woman aged 45-65 years with COVID-19, enrolled during active disease. V gene TRBV25-1 combines with J gene TRBJ1-3; D is perhaps TRBD1 (6 bases). The sample consisted of peripheral blood. CDR3 coding DNA: TGTGCCAGCAGTGAATCAAAGGGGGTTGGAAACACCATATATTTT. Translating gives CASSESKGVGNTIYF.